The 24 T cell receptor beta chains below come from one sample, sequenced in a study of cytomegalovirus exposure and HLA in healthy donors. A multiplex PCR was run with 60 Vbeta primers and 13 Jbeta primers. Generated by immunoSEQ multiplex PCR, the TCRdb table keeps only in-frame clones and is missing some. Of over 85,000 clones in the sample, about 80% were seen once. The specimen sequenced was PBMCs. The origin of the receptors is a man in his forties in good health and CMV-seronegative.

This clone was seen once. The chain's CDR3 is CASSSGGGTRGTDTQYF. In DNA form, the CDR3 reads TGTGCCAGCAGCTCAGGGGGCGGGACCCGAGGTACAGATACGCAGTATTTT. The V gene is TRBV7-9, the J gene TRBJ2-3, with 8 bases fitting TRBD1. V shed 4 bases and J 3 bases; nucleotides not matched to a gene: 12. CDR3 length equals 17 residues. Germline values: CDR1 SEHNR, CDR2 FQNEAQ (reference sequence).

This clone has just one count. This chain links TRBV2 with TRBJ1-1, with D hard to call. Germline V lookup: CDR1 SNHLY, CDR2 FYNNEI. Trimming left V 1 base short and J 1 base short, with 13 bases between. The CDR3 has 16 residues. The CDR3 reads CASSEVNLGRNTEAFF. In DNA form, the CDR3 reads TGTGCCAGCAGTGAAGTTAATTTGGGCAGGAACACTGAAGCTTTCTTT. The whole variable domain, filled in from reference TRBV2 and TRBJ1-1, reads EPEVTQTPSHQVTQMGQEVILRCVPISNHLYFYWYRQILGQKVEFLVSFYNNEISEKSEIFDDQFSVERPDGSNFTLKIRSTKLEDSAMYFCASSEVNLGRNTEAFFGQGTRLTVV.

V usage is TRBV27 and J usage is TRBJ2-5; a possible D gene is TRBD1 (6 bases). The end of the DNA aligns better with TRBJ2-7, so the J call may be wrong. The CDR3 has 15 amino acids. The germline CDR1 and CDR2 sequences are MNHEY and SMNVEV (reference sequence). Here the CDR3 DNA reads TGTGCCAGCAGTAGCGGACAGCCTCCTTCAGGCGAGCAGTACTTC. Translated: CASSSGQPPSGEQYF.

This clone appeared once. This chain joins TRBV5-1 and TRBJ2-7, with TRBD1 matching over 9 bases. CDR1 is SGHRS and CDR2 is YFSETQ in the germline V gene. The CDR3 totals 16 residues. The V gene end was trimmed by 4 bases and the J gene end by 3 bases; junction bases not matched to a gene: 11. CDR3 coding DNA: TGCGCCAGCAGCGGGGGGGGGACAGGGTTTAGCTACGAGCAGTACTTC. Protein: CASSGGGTGFSYEQYF.

V gene TRBV5-1 combines with J gene TRBJ2-5, with 11 bases aligning to TRBD1. CDR1 SGHRS and CDR2 YFSETQ come from the germline V gene. The CDR3 length is 15 residues. The V gene end was trimmed by 6 bases and the J gene end by 5 bases; junction bases not matched to a gene: 9. CDR3 region: CASKLGQGAFETQYF. CDR3 in DNA: TGCGCCAGCAAACTAGGACAGGGGGCTTTTGAGACCCAGTACTTC.

The table lists this clone with a count of one. CDR3 amino acids: CASRTVRRGTDTQYF. Written as DNA, the CDR3 is TGTGCCAGCAGGACTGTACGTCGCGGCACAGATACGCAGTATTTT. V gene TRBV28 combines with J gene TRBJ2-3; D is ambiguous. This CDR3 comprises 15 residues. V was pared by 6 bases and J by 1 base, with 14 bases between. Germline V gene data show CDR1 as MDHEN and CDR2 as SYDVKM. Based on the CDR3 plus reference TRBV28 and TRBJ2-3, the full variable domain is DVKVTQSSRYLVKRTGEKVFLECVQDMDHENMFWYRQDPGLGLRLIYFSYDVKMKEKGDIPEGYSVSREKKERFSLILESASTNQTSMYLCASRTVRRGTDTQYFGPGTRLTVL.

The chain has TRBV28 and TRBJ1-2; D is perhaps TRBD1 (5 bases). V was cut by 5 bases and J by 2 bases, with 9 bases left in between. From germline, CDR1 is MDHEN and CDR2 SYDVKM. This CDR3 spans 13 amino acids. In DNA form, the CDR3 reads TGTGCCAGCAGTATGGGGGGAAACTATGGCTACACCTTC. Amino acid sequence: CASSMGGNYGYTF.

The V and J genes are TRBV7-6 and TRBJ2-2; D remains ambiguous. CDR3 length: 18 residues. Trimming stripped 0 bases from V and 1 base from J, with 15 bases between. Germline-derived CDR1 and CDR2 are SGHVS and FNYEAQ. This CDR3 reads CASSLAQFLTGNTGELFF. CDR3 DNA sequence: TGTGCCAGCAGCTTAGCGCAATTCCTTACCGGGAACACCGGGGAGCTGTTTTTT. Drawing the rest from reference TRBV7-6 and TRBJ2-2, the complete variable domain is GAGVSQSPRYKVTKRGQDVALRCDPISGHVSLYWYRQALGQGPEFLTYFNYEAQQDKSGLPNDRFSAERPEGSISTLTIQRTEQRDSAMYRCASSLAQFLTGNTGELFFGEGSRLTVL.

This chain joins TRBV4-1 and TRBJ2-7, with D maybe TRBD1 (5 bases). The CDR3 is 15 residues long. Per germline, CDR1 MGHRA and CDR2 YSYEKL. V lost 1 base and J 5 bases, leaving 15 bases between the germline ends. The CDR3 loop reads CASSQVGQGTDEQYF. CDR3 DNA: TGCGCCAGCAGCCAAGTAGGGCAGGGAACCGACGAGCAGTACTTC.

The rearrangement links TRBV28 to TRBJ2-3; the D gene is possibly TRBD2 (5 bases). Germline assignment: CDR1 MDHEN and CDR2 SYDVKM. Trimming took off 6 bases at V and 2 bases at J, with 12 bases between the two ends. The CDR3 runs 14 residues. The CDR3 here is CASRAPLATDTQYF. The CDR3 nucleotides are TGTGCCAGCAGGGCACCTCTAGCCACAGATACGCAGTATTTT.

The chain links TRBV19 to TRBJ2-3, with TRBD1 matching 7 bases. The germline gives CDR1 LNHDA, CDR2 SQIVND (reference sequence). The CDR3 totals 16 residues. With V trimmed by 1 base and J by 6 bases, 10 bases remained unmatched. The CDR3 region is CASSIVGRGSLDTQYF. CDR3 sequence (DNA): TGTGCCAGTAGTATAGTCGGCAGGGGGTCTTTGGATACGCAGTATTTT.

J is TRBJ1-2 and V is TRBV5-6; no firm D call. This CDR3 is built from 15 residues. Deletions cut 4 bases from V and 0 bases from J, with 13 bases between. The germline V gene encodes CDR1 SGHDT and CDR2 YYEEEE. CDR3 protein: CASSMYGSTNYGYTF. The CDR3 DNA reads TGTGCCAGCAGCATGTATGGCAGTACTAACTATGGCTACACCTTC.

The chain couples TRBV30 to TRBJ1-5; D possibly corresponds to TRBD1 (5 bases). V was trimmed by 0 bases and J by 0 bases, leaving 12 bases between them. The CDR3 sequence is 16 residues long. Germline CDR1 is GTSNPN and CDR2 is SVGIG (reference sequence). The CDR3 bases are TGTGCCTGGAGTGTACCCGTTCAGGGTAGCAATCAGCCCCAGCATTTT. This translates into CAWSVPVQGSNQPQHF.

This chain connects TRBV6-6 to TRBJ1-2, with 8 bases identical to TRBD1. Germline CDR1 and CDR2: MNHNY and SVGAGI (reference sequence). The CDR3 sequence is 12 residues long. The trim removed 7 bases at V and 4 bases at J, leaving 2 bases unmatched. The CDR3 loop is CASTDRGYGYTF. Written as DNA, the CDR3 is TGTGCCAGCACCGACAGGGGCTATGGCTACACCTTC.

This clone was picked up a small number of times. The chain links TRBV11-2 to TRBJ1-4; tentative D call: TRBD1 (6 bases). V lost 5 bases and J 6 bases, leaving 16 bases between the germline ends. Germline CDR1 and CDR2: SGHAT and FQNNGV. There are 15 residues in the CDR3. CDR3 loop: CASSPYRVQYEKLFF. DNA of the CDR3: TGTGCCAGCAGCCCTTACAGGGTCCAGTATGAAAAACTGTTTTTT.

The CDR3 DNA sequence: TGTGCCAGCAGCTTCTACTACGAGCAGTACTTC. This encodes CASSFYYEQYF. The rearrangement uses TRBV7-9 and TRBJ2-7; D not certain. The germline V and J ends were trimmed by 3 bases and 3 bases, with 3 bases remaining between them. The CDR3 has 11 amino acids. CDR1 SEHNR and CDR2 FQNEAQ come from the germline V gene (reference sequence).

This rearrangement joins TRBV25-1 to TRBJ1-6; TRBD1 agrees at 7 bases. The CDR3 length is 16 residues. The germline CDR1 and CDR2 sequences are MGHDK and SYGVNS. The trim removed 1 base at V and 6 bases at J, leaving 6 bases unmatched. This CDR3 is CASSEFRGQSNSPLHF. CDR3 nucleotides: TGTGCCAGCAGTGAATTTAGGGGACAGAGTAATTCACCCCTCCACTTT.

There are a few counts of this clone. The junction departs from the called germline gene at one end, perhaps through a read error. V gene TRBV7-9 combines with J gene TRBJ2-7; TRBD1 agrees at 9 bases. This CDR3 contains 14 residues. In germline, CDR1 is SEHNR, CDR2 FQNEAQ (reference sequence). The CDR3 region has the DNA TGTTCCAGCAGCCAGCCGGGACAGGGATACGAGCAGTACTTC. Translation gives CSSSQPGQGYEQYF.

The chain employs TRBV11-2 and TRBJ2-4; D call uncertain. The CDR3 runs 14 residues. From germline, CDR1 is SGHAT and CDR2 FQNNGV. V lost 2 bases and J 5 bases, leaving 10 bases between the germline ends. Written as DNA, the CDR3 is TGTGCCAGCAGCTTACTTTTTACGGAAAACATTCAGTACTTC. Translation gives CASSLLFTENIQYF.

This clone was counted a few times. The gene calls are TRBV6-1 and TRBJ2-7; a possible D gene is TRBD1 (6 bases). This CDR3 spans 15 amino acids. With 6 bases removed from V and 2 bases from J, the gap between germline ends came to 17 bases. Germline CDR1 reads MNHNS; CDR2 reads SASEGT. The CDR3 sequence is CASSGAGTYAYEQYF. The CDR3 nucleotides read TGTGCCAGCAGCGGAGCCGGGACATATGCCTACGAGCAGTACTTC.

The J gene is TRBJ2-7, the V gene TRBV6-5; the D is unclear. Trimming cost V 7 bases and J 6 bases, with 10 bases left between them. The CDR3 loop spans 11 amino acids. The germline V gene encodes CDR1 MNHEY and CDR2 SVGAGI. DNA for the CDR3: TGTGCCAGCACGGAGATTGGCGAGCAGTACTTC. Translation gives CASTEIGEQYF.

The chain links TRBV5-1 to TRBJ1-3; no firm D call. With 4 bases removed from V and 0 bases from J, the gap between germline ends came to 14 bases. The CDR3 covers 16 residues. Per germline, CDR1 SGHRS and CDR2 YFSETQ. The CDR3 here is CASSRRLLSSGNTIYF. The DNA for the CDR3 is TGCGCCAGCAGCCGGCGACTCCTGAGCTCTGGAAACACCATATATTTT.

The gene calls are TRBV14 and TRBJ2-2; TRBD2 is a possible D gene (6 bases). Deletions cut 4 bases from V and 6 bases from J, with 21 bases between. The CDR3 is 17 amino acids. Germline CDR1 and CDR2: SGHDN and FVKESK. The CDR3 region is CASSRLSGTLGPGELFF. CDR3 nucleotides: TGTGCCAGCAGCCGTTTATCCGGGACTCTTGGCCCCGGGGAGCTGTTTTTT. The entire variable domain, with the rest obtained from reference TRBV14 and TRBJ2-2, is as follows: EAGVTQFPSHSVIEKGQTVTLRCDPISGHDNLYWYRRVMGKEIKFLLHFVKESKQDESGMPNNRFLAERTGGTYSTLKVQPAELEDSGVYFCASSRLSGTLGPGELFFGEGSRLTVL.

This clone has more than one count but fewer than ten. The chain uses TRBV28 and TRBJ1-1, with a possible D match to TRBD1 (5 bases). The CDR3 loop spans 15 amino acids. V was shortened by 2 bases and J by 0 bases, with 10 bases between the two germline ends. CDR1 and CDR2 (germline): MDHEN, SYDVKM. The CDR3 DNA is TGTGCCAGCAGTTTAGCCGGGGGGATGAACACTGAAGCTTTCTTT. This translates into CASSLAGGMNTEAFF.